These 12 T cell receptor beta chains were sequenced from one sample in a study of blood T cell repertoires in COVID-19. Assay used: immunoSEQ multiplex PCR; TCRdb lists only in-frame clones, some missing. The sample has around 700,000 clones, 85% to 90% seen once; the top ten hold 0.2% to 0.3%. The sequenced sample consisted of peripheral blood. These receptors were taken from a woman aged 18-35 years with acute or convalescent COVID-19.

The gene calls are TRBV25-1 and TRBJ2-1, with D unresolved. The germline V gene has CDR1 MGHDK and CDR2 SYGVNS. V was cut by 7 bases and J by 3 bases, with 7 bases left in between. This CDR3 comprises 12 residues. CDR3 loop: CASTPDYNEQFF. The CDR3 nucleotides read TGTGCCAGCACCCCAGACTACAATGAGCAGTTCTTC.

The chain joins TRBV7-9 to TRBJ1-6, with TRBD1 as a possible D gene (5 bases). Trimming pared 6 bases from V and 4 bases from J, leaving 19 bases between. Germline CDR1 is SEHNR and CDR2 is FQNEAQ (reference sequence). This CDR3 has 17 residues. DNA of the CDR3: TGTGCCAGCAGTCCTCAGGAGGGGCCTTTTTATAATTCACCCCTCCACTTT. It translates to CASSPQEGPFYNSPLHF.

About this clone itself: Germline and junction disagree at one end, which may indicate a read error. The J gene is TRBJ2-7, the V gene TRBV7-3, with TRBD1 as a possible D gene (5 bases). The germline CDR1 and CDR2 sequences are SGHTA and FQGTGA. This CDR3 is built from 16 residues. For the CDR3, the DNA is TGTGCCAGCAGCTTAACGGGGTACAGGACCTCCCACGAGCAGTACTTC. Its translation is CASSLTGYRTSHEQYF. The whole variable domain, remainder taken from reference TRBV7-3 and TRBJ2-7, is GAGVSQTPSNKVTEKGKYVELRCDPISGHTALYWYRQSLGQGPEFLIYFQGTGAADDSGLPNDRFFAVRPEGSVSTLKIQRTERGDSAVYLCASSLTGYRTSHEQYFGPGTRLTVT.

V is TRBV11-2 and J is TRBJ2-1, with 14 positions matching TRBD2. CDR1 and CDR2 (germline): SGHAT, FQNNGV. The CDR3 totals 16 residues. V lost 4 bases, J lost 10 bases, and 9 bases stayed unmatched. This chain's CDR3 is CASSSGTSGGLDEQFF. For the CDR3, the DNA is TGTGCCAGCAGCTCCGGGACTAGCGGGGGCCTCGACGAGCAGTTCTTC.

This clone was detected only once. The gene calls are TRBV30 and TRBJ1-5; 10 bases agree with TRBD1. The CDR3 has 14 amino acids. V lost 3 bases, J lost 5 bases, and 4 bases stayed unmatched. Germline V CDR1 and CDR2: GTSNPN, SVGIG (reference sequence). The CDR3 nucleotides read TGTGCCTGGAGCGGGACAGGGGACCATCAGCCCCAGCATTTT. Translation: CAWSGTGDHQPQHF.

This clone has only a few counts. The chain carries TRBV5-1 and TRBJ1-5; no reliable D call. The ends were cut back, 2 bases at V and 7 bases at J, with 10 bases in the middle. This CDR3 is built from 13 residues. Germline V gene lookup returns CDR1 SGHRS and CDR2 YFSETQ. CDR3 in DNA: TGCGCCAGCAGCTTAGGAGGAGGACAGCCCCAGCATTTT. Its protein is CASSLGGGQPQHF.

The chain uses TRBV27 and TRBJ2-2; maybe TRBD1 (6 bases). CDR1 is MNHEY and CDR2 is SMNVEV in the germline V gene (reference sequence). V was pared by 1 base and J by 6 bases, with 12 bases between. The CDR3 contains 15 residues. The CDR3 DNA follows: TGTGCCAGCAGTTTATGGGGGCCTGGGCCCGGGGAGCTGTTTTTT. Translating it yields CASSLWGPGPGELFF.

The CDR3 coding sequence is TGTGCCAGCAGTTTAGCAGGGCGGAATGAAAAACTGTTTTTT. Protein product: CASSLAGRNEKLFF. The chain is built from TRBV28 and TRBJ1-4; perhaps TRBD1 as D (5 bases). The V end lost 2 bases, the J end lost 5 bases, and 9 bases lay between the germline ends. Germline-derived CDR1 and CDR2 are MDHEN and SYDVKM. The CDR3 runs to 14 residues.

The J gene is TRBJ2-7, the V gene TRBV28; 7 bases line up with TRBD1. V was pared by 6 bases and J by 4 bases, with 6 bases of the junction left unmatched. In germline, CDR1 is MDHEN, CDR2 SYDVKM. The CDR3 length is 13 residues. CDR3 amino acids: CASRTGSGYEQYF. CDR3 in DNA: TGTGCCAGCAGGACAGGGTCGGGATACGAGCAGTACTTC.

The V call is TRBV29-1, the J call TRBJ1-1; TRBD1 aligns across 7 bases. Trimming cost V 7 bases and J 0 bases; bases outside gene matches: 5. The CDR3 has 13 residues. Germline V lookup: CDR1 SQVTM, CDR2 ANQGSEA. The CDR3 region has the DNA TGCAGCGCCGTAGGGACAGTGAACACTGAAGCTTTCTTT. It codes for CSAVGTVNTEAFF.

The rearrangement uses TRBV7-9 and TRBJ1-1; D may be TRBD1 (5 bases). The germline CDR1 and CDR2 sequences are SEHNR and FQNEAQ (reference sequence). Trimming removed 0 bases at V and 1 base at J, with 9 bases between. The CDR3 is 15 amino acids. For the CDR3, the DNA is TGTGCCAGCAGCTTAGCGGGGCAGGCGAACACTGAAGCTTTCTTT. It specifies CASSLAGQANTEAFF.

As DNA, the CDR3 is TGCGCCAGCAGCCAAGTTCTGCGGGGTACCTATGGCTACACCTTC. Translated: CASSQVLRGTYGYTF. V is TRBV4-1 and J is TRBJ1-2; no firm D call. Trimming shortened V by 1 base and J by 4 bases, and 13 bases separated the two germline ends. This CDR3 is 15 amino acids long. Per germline, CDR1 MGHRA and CDR2 YSYEKL.